This T cell receptor (beta chain) derives from a study of blood T cell repertoires in COVID-19. Study at large: Samples representing acute and convalescent COVID-19 were sourced from the United States, Italy and Spain. The analysed material was cDNA or gDNA that came from T cells, B-cell-depleted T cells, or PBMCs.

CDR1 MDHEN and CDR2 SYDVKM come from the germline V gene. V was pared by 4 bases and J by 2 bases, with 14 bases between. The CDR3 loop spans 15 amino acids. In the authors' methods: Estimates of nucleated cell counts were drawn from the amplification of reference gene primers. Clones were sequenced by immunoSEQ multiplex PCR, and TCRdb holds only the in-frame ones, with some missing. V, J and clone size derive from that table, while D and trimming were established from the DNA sequence. This table holds under 80,000 clones, 75% to 90% found once. The source material was peripheral blood. The TCR sequence derives from a woman aged 80 or over with active COVID-19. The V and J genes are TRBV28 and TRBJ2-5; possible D gene TRBD2, 7 bases. For the CDR3, the DNA is TGTGCCAGCAGTTACCGGGGGGCGGCACAAGAGACCCAGTACTTC. This sequence encodes CASSYRGAAQETQYF.